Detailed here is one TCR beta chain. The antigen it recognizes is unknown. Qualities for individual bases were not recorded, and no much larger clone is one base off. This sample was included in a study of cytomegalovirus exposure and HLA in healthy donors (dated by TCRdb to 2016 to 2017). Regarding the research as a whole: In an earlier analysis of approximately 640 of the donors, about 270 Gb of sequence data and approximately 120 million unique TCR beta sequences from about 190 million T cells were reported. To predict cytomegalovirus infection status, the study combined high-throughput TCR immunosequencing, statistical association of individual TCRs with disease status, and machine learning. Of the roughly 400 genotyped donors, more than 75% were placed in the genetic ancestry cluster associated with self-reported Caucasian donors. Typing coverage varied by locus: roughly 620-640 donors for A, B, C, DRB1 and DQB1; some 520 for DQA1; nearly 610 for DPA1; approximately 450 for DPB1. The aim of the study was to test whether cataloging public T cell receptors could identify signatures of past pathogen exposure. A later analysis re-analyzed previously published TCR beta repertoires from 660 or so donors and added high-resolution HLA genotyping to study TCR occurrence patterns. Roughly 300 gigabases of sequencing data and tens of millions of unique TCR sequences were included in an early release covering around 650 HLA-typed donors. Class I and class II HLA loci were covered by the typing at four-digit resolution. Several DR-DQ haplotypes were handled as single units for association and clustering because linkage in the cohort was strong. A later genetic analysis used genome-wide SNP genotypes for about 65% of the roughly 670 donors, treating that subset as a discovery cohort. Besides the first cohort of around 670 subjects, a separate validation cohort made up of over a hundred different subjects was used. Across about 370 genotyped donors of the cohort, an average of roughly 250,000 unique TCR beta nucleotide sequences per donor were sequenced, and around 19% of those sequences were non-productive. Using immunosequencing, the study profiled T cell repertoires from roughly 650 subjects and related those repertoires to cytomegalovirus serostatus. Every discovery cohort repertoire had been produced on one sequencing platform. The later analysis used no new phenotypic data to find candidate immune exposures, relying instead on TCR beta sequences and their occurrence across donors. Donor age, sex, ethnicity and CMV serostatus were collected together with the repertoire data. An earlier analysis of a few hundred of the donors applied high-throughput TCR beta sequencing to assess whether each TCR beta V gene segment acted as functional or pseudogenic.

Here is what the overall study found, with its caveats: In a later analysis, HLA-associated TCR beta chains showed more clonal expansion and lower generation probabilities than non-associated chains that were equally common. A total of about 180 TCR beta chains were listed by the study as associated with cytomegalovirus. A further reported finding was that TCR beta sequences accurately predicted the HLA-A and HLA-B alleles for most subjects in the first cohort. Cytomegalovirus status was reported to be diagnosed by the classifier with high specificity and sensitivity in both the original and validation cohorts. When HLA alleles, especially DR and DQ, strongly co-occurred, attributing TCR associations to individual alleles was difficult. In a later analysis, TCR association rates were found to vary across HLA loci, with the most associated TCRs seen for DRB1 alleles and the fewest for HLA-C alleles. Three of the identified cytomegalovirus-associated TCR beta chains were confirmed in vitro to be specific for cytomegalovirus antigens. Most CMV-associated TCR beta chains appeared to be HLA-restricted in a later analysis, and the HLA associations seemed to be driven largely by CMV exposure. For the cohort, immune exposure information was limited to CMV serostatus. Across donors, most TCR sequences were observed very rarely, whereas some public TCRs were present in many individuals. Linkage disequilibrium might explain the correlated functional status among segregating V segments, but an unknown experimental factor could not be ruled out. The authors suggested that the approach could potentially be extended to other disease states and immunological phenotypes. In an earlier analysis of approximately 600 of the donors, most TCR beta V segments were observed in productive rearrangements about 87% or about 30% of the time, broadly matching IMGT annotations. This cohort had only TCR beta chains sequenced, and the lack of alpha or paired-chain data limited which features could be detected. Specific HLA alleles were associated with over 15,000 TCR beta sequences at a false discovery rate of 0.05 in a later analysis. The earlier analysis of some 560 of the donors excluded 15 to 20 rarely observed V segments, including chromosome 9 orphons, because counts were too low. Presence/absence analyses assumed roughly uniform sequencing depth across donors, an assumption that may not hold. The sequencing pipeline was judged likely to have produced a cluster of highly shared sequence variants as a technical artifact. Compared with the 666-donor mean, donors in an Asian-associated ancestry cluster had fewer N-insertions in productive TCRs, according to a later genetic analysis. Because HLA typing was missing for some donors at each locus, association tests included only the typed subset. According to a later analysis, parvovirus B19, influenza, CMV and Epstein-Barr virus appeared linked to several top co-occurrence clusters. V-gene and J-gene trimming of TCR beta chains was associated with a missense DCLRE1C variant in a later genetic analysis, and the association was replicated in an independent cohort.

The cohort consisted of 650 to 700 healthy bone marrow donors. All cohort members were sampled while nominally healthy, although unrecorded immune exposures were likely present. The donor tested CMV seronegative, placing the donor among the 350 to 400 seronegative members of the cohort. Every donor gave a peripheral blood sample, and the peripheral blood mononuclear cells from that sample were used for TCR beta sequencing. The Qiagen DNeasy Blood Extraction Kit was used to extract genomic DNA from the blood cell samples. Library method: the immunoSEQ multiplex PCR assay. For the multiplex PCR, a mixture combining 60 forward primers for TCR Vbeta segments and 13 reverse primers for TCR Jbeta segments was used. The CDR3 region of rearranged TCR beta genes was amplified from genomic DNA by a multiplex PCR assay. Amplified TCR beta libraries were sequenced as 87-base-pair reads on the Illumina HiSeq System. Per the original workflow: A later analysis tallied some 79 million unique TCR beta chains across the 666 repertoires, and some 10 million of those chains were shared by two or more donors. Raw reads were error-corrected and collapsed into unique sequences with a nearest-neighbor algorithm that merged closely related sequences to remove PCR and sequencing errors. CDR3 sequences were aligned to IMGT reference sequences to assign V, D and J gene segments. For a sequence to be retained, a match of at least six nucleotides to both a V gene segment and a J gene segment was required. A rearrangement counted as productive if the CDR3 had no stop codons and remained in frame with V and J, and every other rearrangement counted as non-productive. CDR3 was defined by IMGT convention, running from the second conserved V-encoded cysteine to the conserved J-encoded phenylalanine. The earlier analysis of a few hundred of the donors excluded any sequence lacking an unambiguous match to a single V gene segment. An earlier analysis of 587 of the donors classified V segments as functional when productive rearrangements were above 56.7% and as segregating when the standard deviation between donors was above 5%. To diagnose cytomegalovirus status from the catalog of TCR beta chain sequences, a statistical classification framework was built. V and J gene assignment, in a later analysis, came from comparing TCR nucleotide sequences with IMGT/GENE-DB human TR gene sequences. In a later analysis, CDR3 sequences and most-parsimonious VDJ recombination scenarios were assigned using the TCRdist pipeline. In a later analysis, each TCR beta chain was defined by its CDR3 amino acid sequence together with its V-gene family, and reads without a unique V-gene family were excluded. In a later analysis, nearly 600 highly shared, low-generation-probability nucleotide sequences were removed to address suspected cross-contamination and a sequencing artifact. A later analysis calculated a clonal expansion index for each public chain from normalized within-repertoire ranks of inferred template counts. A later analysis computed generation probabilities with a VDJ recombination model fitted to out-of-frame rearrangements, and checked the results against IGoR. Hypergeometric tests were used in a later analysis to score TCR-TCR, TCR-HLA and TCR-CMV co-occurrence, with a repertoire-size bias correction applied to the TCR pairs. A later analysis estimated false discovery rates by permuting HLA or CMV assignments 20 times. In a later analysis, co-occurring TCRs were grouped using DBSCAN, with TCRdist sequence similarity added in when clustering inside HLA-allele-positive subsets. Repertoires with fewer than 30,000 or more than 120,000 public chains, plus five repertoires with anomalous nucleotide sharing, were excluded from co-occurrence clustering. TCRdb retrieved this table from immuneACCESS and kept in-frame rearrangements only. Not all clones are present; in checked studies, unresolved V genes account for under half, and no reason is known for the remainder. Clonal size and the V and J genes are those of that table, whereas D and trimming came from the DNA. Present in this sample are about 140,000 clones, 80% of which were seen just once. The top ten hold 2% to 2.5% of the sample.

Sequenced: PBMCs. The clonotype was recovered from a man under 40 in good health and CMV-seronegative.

The CDR3 amino acid sequence is: CAISRTNTGELFF. The DNA reads as follows: TGTGCCATCAGTCGGACTAACACCGGGGAGCTGTTTTTT. The chain couples TRBV10-3 to TRBJ2-2, with TRBD2 perhaps the D gene, on 5 matching bases. Trimming takes 5 bases from V and 2 bases from J, and the germline ends sit 6 bases apart. From the germline V gene, CDR1 is ENHRY and CDR2 is SYGVKD. The CDR3 goes from the cysteine to the phenylalanine over 13 residues. Only the CDR3 DNA is retained, 39 bases long and in frame from the first base.